Following are 21 T cell receptor beta chains from one sample sequenced in a study of monozygotic twins with inflammatory bowel disease. TCRdb re-called the 5' RACE reads; one entry per CDR3 protein, DNA not given. This repertoire includes roughly 200,000 distinct CDR3 sequences. Sequenced: blood. All receptors derive from a human donor with ulcerative colitis or Crohn's disease, or a healthy co-twin of an affected twin (not recorded which).

The V call is TRBV29-1, the J call TRBJ2-1. The CDR3 has 14 amino acids. Germline V CDR1 and CDR2: SQVTM, ANQGSEA. The CDR3 sequence is CSVEDRVIHNEQFF.

The genes are TRBV7-3 and TRBJ2-1. CDR1 and CDR2 (germline): SGHTA, FQGTGA. The CDR3 totals 13 residues. The CDR3 region is CASSLTSGYEQFF.

V and J are TRBV6-6 and TRBJ2-5; TCRdb's D gene call, TRBD1, goes unchecked for lack of DNA. This CDR3 is built from 12 residues. Looked up from germline, CDR1 is MNHNY and CDR2 is SVGAGI (reference sequence). Here the CDR3 reads CASSSGVGTQYF.

The chain links TRBV28 to TRBJ1-1; TCRdb picks TRBD1, but there is no DNA to check that call. CDR3 length: 14 residues. Germline CDR1 is MDHEN and CDR2 is SYDVKM. CDR3 in amino acids: CASRPPPANTEAFF.

The V gene is TRBV6-2 or TRBV6-3, the J gene TRBJ1-1; no DNA is available, so the TRBD1 call from TCRdb remains unchecked. CDR3 length equals 20 residues. CDR1 is MNHEY and CDR2 is SVGEGT in the germline V gene. This chain's CDR3 is CASSYGGTRVGLGFSTEAFF.

The V and J genes are TRBV6-5 and TRBJ2-7; TCRdb gives TRBD1 as the D gene, but with no DNA this cannot be confirmed. This CDR3 spans 16 amino acids. Per the germline V gene, CDR1 is MNHEY and CDR2 is SVGAGI. CDR3 amino acids: CASSSLTGFTNYEQYF.

The chain has TRBV18 and TRBJ2-1; the TCRdb D gene call, TRBD2, has no DNA to confirm it. The CDR3 covers 14 residues. Per germline, CDR1 KGHSH and CDR2 LQKENI. The CDR3: CASSRRTSVHEQFF.

The chain combines TRBV7-2 with TRBJ1-4. Germline-derived CDR1 and CDR2 are SGHTA and FQGNSA. The CDR3 is 15 amino acids. Here the CDR3 reads CASSLEAGANEKLFF.

V usage is TRBV5-1 and J usage is TRBJ1-1. The CDR3 loop spans 12 amino acids. CDR1 SGHRS and CDR2 YFSETQ come from the germline V gene. The CDR3 protein is CASSAQNTEAFF.

The chain is built from TRBV30 and TRBJ2-1. The CDR3 totals 12 residues. Germline V gives CDR1 GTSNPN, CDR2 SVGIG (reference sequence). This chain's CDR3 is CAWSPIVDEQFF.

The chain combines TRBV6-1 with TRBJ2-4; the D call from TCRdb, TRBD1, cannot be confirmed without DNA. The CDR3 length is 15 residues. CDR1 and CDR2 (germline): MNHNS, SASEGT. CDR3 sequence reads: CASTTRETGANIQYF.

The rearrangement joins TRBV5-1 to TRBJ2-3. The germline V gene has CDR1 SGHRS and CDR2 YFSETQ. The CDR3 totals 14 residues. The CDR3 sequence: CASSGTYSTDTQYF.

The gene calls are TRBV12-3 or TRBV12-4 and TRBJ1-3. This CDR3 is built from 13 residues. CDR3: CASSLTLGNTIYF.

The chain employs TRBV6-1 and TRBJ1-1; TCRdb outputs TRBD1, but without DNA this stays unchecked. CDR1 is MNHNS, CDR2 SASEGT, per germline. This CDR3 is 14 amino acids long. Here the CDR3 reads CASTDRDGNTEAFF.

This sequence joins TRBV12-3 or TRBV12-4 and TRBJ2-2; TCRdb's assignment of TRBD2 cannot be checked, as there is no DNA. The CDR3 has 13 amino acids. CDR3: CASNYGGAMELFF.

This chain connects TRBV11-3 to TRBJ2-1; TCRdb's D gene call, TRBD1, goes unchecked for lack of DNA. The CDR3 has 14 residues. The germline CDR1 and CDR2 sequences are SGHNT and YENEEA. The CDR3: CASSLRTGVNEQFF. The variable domain in full, with the rest retrieved from reference TRBV11-3 and TRBJ2-1, is EAGVVQSPRYKIIEKKQPVAFWCNPISGHNTLYWYLQNLGQGPELLIRYENEEAVDDSQLPKDRFSAERLKGVDSTLKIQPAELGDSAVYLCASSLRTGVNEQFFGPGTRLTVL.

The gene calls are TRBV29-1 and TRBJ1-1; the TRBD1 assignment by TCRdb is unverifiable without DNA. The CDR3 contains 14 residues. CDR1 and CDR2 (germline): SQVTM, ANQGSEA. CDR3 protein: CSVNYGTEYTEAFF.

This chain links TRBV18 with TRBJ2-1; the D call from TCRdb, TRBD1, cannot be confirmed without DNA. CDR3 length: 15 amino acids. CDR1 and CDR2 from the germline V gene are KGHSH and LQKENI. The CDR3 protein is CASSPKQGAYNEQFF.

The genes are TRBV20-1 and TRBJ2-7; TCRdb proposes TRBD1, but this gene call is untestable without DNA. This CDR3 has 14 residues. Germline V gene lookup returns CDR1 DFQATT and CDR2 SNEGSKA (reference sequence). The CDR3: CSASPGKGDYEQYF.

This chain uses TRBV24-1 with TRBJ1-5; without DNA, the TCRdb call of TRBD1 cannot be checked. CDR1 is KGHDR, CDR2 SFDVKD, per germline. The CDR3 is 15 residues long. The CDR3 spells CATSTSGASNQPQHF.

The rearrangement uses TRBV6-1 and TRBJ2-2. The CDR3 sequence is 16 residues long. Germline assignment: CDR1 MNHNS and CDR2 SASEGT. The CDR3 reads CASSEAIASTSGELFF.